The TCR beta chain under discussion was sequenced for a study of blood T cell repertoires in COVID-19. Whole-study context: Donors in the United States, Italy and Spain gave samples during acute or convalescent COVID-19. From T cells, B-cell-depleted T cells, or PBMCs came the material, which was cDNA or gDNA.

Per the original methods: Nucleated cell number was recorded as an estimate derived from reference gene primer amplification. This table comes from immunoSEQ multiplex PCR, and its TCRdb copy is limited to in-frame clones, with some not included. V, J and clone size were drawn from that table, and D and trimming were deduced from the DNA. The sample yields around 17,000 clones, about 91% seen once. The germline CDR1 and CDR2 sequences are LNHDA and SQIVND (reference sequence). The CDR3 loop spans 12 amino acids. The V and J ends lost 10 bases and 9 bases, in that order; junction bases with no gene match: 7.

The sample consisted of peripheral blood. The TCR was taken from a human donor in a cohort sampled during active COVID-19. The chain has TRBV19 and TRBJ2-1; TRBD1 matches at 9 bases. The CDR3 protein is CATATGGSEQFF. The CDR3 nucleotides read TGTGCCACCGCGACAGGGGGAAGTGAGCAGTTCTTC.